The 7 T cell receptor beta chains presented below share a single source sample, sequenced in a study of T-cell reconstitution after alpha-beta-depleted transplantation in children. Preparation of the TCRbeta library was carried out with unique molecular identifiers. TCRdb processed the PCR reads anew with MiXCR; each CDR3 protein has one entry. The repertoire includes a few hundred thousand distinct CDR3 sequences, around 27% of them detected once, and around a third sits in the top ten. The sample consisted of PBMCs, taken before TCRalphabeta/CD19-depleted stem cell transplant. All receptors come from a boy younger than two with Wiskott-Aldrich syndrome, due to receive a stem cell transplant.

This chain joins TRBV7-9 and TRBJ2-2, with D possibly matching TRBD1 (5 bases). Trimming left V 7 bases short and J 0 bases short, with 9 bases between. The CDR3 is made up of 14 amino acids. CDR1 is SEHNR, CDR2 FQNEAQ, per germline (reference sequence). DNA of the CDR3: TGTGCCAGCACCAGACAGACGAACACCGGGGAGCTGTTTTTT. Translating gives CASTRQTNTGELFF. Full variable domain (outside the CDR3, taken from reference TRBV7-9 and TRBJ2-2): DTGVSQNPRHKITKRGQNVTFRCDPISEHNRLYWYRQTLGQGPEFLTYFQNEAQLEKSRLLSDRFSAERPKGSFSTLEIQRTEQGDSAMYLCASTRQTNTGELFFGEGSRLTVL.

The chain has TRBV12-3 or TRBV12-4 and TRBJ2-1; 14 bases line up with TRBD2. The V and J ends lost 8 bases and 8 bases, in that order; junction bases with no gene match: 14. This CDR3 is 17 amino acids long. CDR3 sequence: CASRTRGTSGSWDEQFF. DNA of the CDR3: TGTGCCAGCCGAACCCGAGGGACTAGCGGGAGTTGGGATGAGCAGTTCTTC.

The chain recombines TRBV28 with TRBJ2-7; perhaps TRBD2 as D (6 bases). Trimming left V 5 bases short and J 5 bases short, with 13 bases between. CDR3 length: 13 residues. Germline-derived CDR1 and CDR2 are MDHEN and SYDVKM. DNA for the CDR3: TGTGCCAGCAGTGTTGGGACTTCAAACGAGCAGTACTTC. This translates into CASSVGTSNEQYF.

The gene calls are TRBV21-1 and TRBJ2-1; TRBD1 is the table's D call and was not checked against the DNA. TRBV21-1 is labeled a pseudogene. This CDR3 spans 14 amino acids. CDR3 nucleotide sequence: TGTGCCCGGGGGAGGCAGGGGACCTACAATGAGCAGTTCTTC. It specifies CARGRQGTYNEQFF.

The rearrangement joins TRBV29-1 to TRBJ2-7; D could derive from TRBD1 or TRBD2 (5 bases each). Between the trimmed V and J ends, which lost 0 bases and 6 bases, there was a span of 15 bases. The CDR3 is made up of 14 amino acids. Germline CDR1 SQVTM, CDR2 ANQGSEA. As DNA, the CDR3 is TGCAGCGTTGAAGATCGAGGGGCCGTGGGCGAGCAGTACTTC. It encodes CSVEDRGAVGEQYF.

The CDR3 spells CASKQGENYGYTF. For the CDR3, the DNA is TGTGCCTCCAAACAGGGAGAAAACTATGGCTACACCTTC. The genes are TRBV10-3 and TRBJ1-2, with D possibly being TRBD1 (6 bases). V shed 11 bases and J shed 2 bases, with 15 bases lying between them. This CDR3 comprises 13 residues. Per the germline V gene, CDR1 is ENHRY and CDR2 is SYGVKD.

The gene calls are TRBV5-1 and TRBJ2-1; D not resolved. CDR1 is SGHRS and CDR2 is YFSETQ in the germline V gene. The V gene lost 3 bases and the J gene lost 8 bases, with 18 bases spanning the gap. The CDR3 contains 15 residues. The CDR3 is CASSSYNTLGHEQFF. The CDR3 DNA is TGCGCCAGCAGCTCCTACAACACCCTGGGCCATGAGCAGTTCTTC.